The next 24 T cell receptor beta chains were all read from a single sample in a study of shared clonotypes between healthy human individuals. The assay was immunoSEQ multiplex PCR, and TCRdb's table has in-frame clones only and misses some. The sample shows over a million clones, about 84% of them seen only once. Input material: memory CD4+ T cells from PBMCs. Subset given: CD45RA-negative fraction. The receptors here all came from a man aged 18 to 30 in good health. Some clones in this sample may be carry-over from other donors' samples.

This clone was counted many times. This chain uses TRBV6-5 with TRBJ2-5; D unresolved. There are 15 residues in the CDR3. From germline, CDR1 is MNHEY and CDR2 SVGAGI. Between the trimmed V and J ends, which lost 0 bases and 7 bases, there was a span of 15 bases. The CDR3 sequence: CASSYSFTAPGTQYF. CDR3 DNA sequence: TGTGCCAGCAGTTACTCGTTTACAGCGCCTGGGACCCAGTACTTC.

In the case of this clone: Germline and junction disagree at one end, which may indicate a read error. The V and J genes are TRBV10-3 and TRBJ1-3, with no clear D. Germline CDR1 and CDR2: ENHRY and SYGVKD. The CDR3 totals 12 residues. The CDR3 DNA follows: TGTGCCATCAATGAGCGGCGGCCCACCATATATTTT. The encoded protein is CAINERRPTIYF.

This chain uses TRBV6-5 with TRBJ2-7; D is unresolved. V dropped 6 bases and J dropped 6 bases, with 9 bases sitting between them. Germline CDR1 and CDR2: MNHEY and SVGAGI. The length of the CDR3 is 11 residues. The CDR3 protein is CASSPGFEQYF. Written as DNA, the CDR3 is TGTGCCAGCAGCCCCGGTTTCGAGCAGTACTTC.

The rearrangement uses TRBV9 and TRBJ2-6, with unresolved D. V was trimmed by 3 bases and J by 2 bases, leaving 6 bases between them. This CDR3 has 14 amino acids. Per germline, CDR1 SGDLS and CDR2 YYNGEE. CDR3 DNA: TGTGCCAGCAGCGGAAGAGCTGGGGCCAACGTCCTGACTTTC. Protein sequence: CASSGRAGANVLTF.

On this clone itself: A far larger clone differs by one base, so this is likely a read error. The chain carries TRBV30 and TRBJ2-5; 7 bases line up with TRBD1. This CDR3 spans 12 amino acids. Trimming at V came to 7 bases and at J to 7 bases, leaving 9 bases not matched to a gene. Per germline, CDR1 GTSNPN and CDR2 SVGIG (reference sequence). The CDR3 DNA reads TGTGCCTTACAGGGGAGAAGAGGGACCCAGTACTTC. Residues: CALQGRRGTQYF.

The CDR3 loop is CASSLEVTGELFF. The CDR3 DNA reads as TGTGCCAGCAGCTTAGAGGTCACCGGGGAGCTGTTTTTT. The chain recombines TRBV11-3 with TRBJ2-2, with D unclear. Trimming shortened V by 0 bases and J by 4 bases, and 3 bases separated the two germline ends. CDR3 length equals 13 residues. CDR1 is SGHNT, CDR2 YENEEA, per germline.

The V gene is TRBV30, the J gene TRBJ1-1; D call uncertain. This CDR3 comprises 13 residues. The V and J ends lost 2 bases and 10 bases respectively, with 17 bases between them. Germline V lookup: CDR1 GTSNPN, CDR2 SVGIG (reference sequence). CDR3 region: CAWSRIQQLGAFF. The CDR3 DNA reads TGTGCCTGGAGTCGAATCCAGCAGCTGGGAGCTTTCTTT.

The chain carries TRBV20-1 and TRBJ1-1; D call uncertain. V lost 6 bases to trimming and J lost 10 bases, with 15 bases between them. The germline V gene encodes CDR1 DFQATT and CDR2 SNEGSKA (reference sequence). The CDR3 has 11 amino acids. The CDR3 sequence is CSAKLMQGAFF. The CDR3 DNA reads TGCAGTGCCAAACTAATGCAAGGAGCTTTCTTT.

Of note for this clone: Other DNA sequences of this sample code for an identical CDR3. The gene calls are TRBV5-1 and TRBJ1-5; tentatively, D is TRBD1 (6 bases). Germline CDR1 reads SGHRS; CDR2 reads YFSETQ. The CDR3 runs 13 residues. Trimming removed 2 bases from V and 7 bases from J, with 10 bases in between. The CDR3 here is CASSLRGEQPQHF. CDR3 nucleotide sequence: TGCGCCAGCAGCTTAAGGGGGGAACAGCCCCAGCATTTT.

The gene calls are TRBV7-2 and TRBJ2-5, with TRBD1 matching over 8 bases. The CDR3 length is 14 residues. With V trimmed by 1 base and J by 6 bases, 4 bases remained unmatched. CDR1 and CDR2 (germline): SGHTA, FQGNSA. CDR3 nucleotides: TGTGCCAGCAGCTTAGGGCAGGGGGCCAAGACCCAGTACTTC. It specifies CASSLGQGAKTQYF.

Only one count was recorded for this clone. The CDR3, as DNA: TGTGCCAGCAGTTGGGACTCGCGTGCAGATACGCAGTATTTT. Its translation is CASSWDSRADTQYF. The chain recombines TRBV2 with TRBJ2-3, with D possibly matching TRBD2 (6 bases). V was trimmed by 5 bases and J by 4 bases, leaving 13 bases between them. The germline CDR1 and CDR2 sequences are SNHLY and FYNNEI. The CDR3 is 14 amino acids.

A remark on this clone: The junction and the germline gene differ at one end; a read error may be behind it. This sequence joins TRBV9 and TRBJ2-3, with 9 bases matching TRBD2. The CDR3 sequence is 16 residues long. Germline CDR1 SGDLS, CDR2 YYNGEE. Here the CDR3 reads CASSALLAGASDTLYF. The CDR3 nucleotides read TGTGCCAGCAGCGCTCTATTAGCGGGAGCGTCCGATACGCTGTATTTT.

The chain combines TRBV7-8 with TRBJ1-5; D is unresolved. Germline CDR1 SGHVS, CDR2 FQNEAQ. This CDR3 has 17 residues. The V and J ends lost 1 base and 2 bases respectively, with 15 bases between them. The CDR3 coding sequence is TGTGCCAGCAGCTTAGGCCTGCTCGGGCTGGGCAATCAGCCCCAGCATTTT. Protein: CASSLGLLGLGNQPQHF. The whole variable domain, remainder taken from reference TRBV7-8 and TRBJ1-5, is GAGVSQSPRYKVAKRGQDVALRCDPISGHVSLFWYQQALGQGPEFLTYFQNEAQLDKSGLPSDRFFAERPEGSVSTLKIQRTQQEDSAVYLCASSLGLLGLGNQPQHFGDGTRLSIL.

The V and J genes are TRBV5-4 and TRBJ1-5, with 7 positions matching TRBD1. The J segment lost 5 bases and the V segment lost 4 bases, leaving 9 bases of the junction unmatched. Germline V gene sequence: CDR1 SGHNT, CDR2 YYREEE (reference sequence). The CDR3 loop spans 15 amino acids. The CDR3 bases are TGTGCCAGCAGCGAGGGGGGAGGGGGCGATCAGCCCCAGCATTTT. This encodes CASSEGGGGDQPQHF.

The chain uses TRBV5-1 and TRBJ2-5; 9 positions agree with TRBD2. The J segment lost 4 bases and the V segment lost 3 bases, leaving 10 bases of the junction unmatched. CDR1 SGHRS and CDR2 YFSETQ come from the germline V gene. This CDR3 comprises 16 residues. The CDR3 region has the DNA TGCGCCAGCAGCTCCCAGACTAGCGGTGCGGGAGAGACCCAGTACTTC. Translation: CASSSQTSGAGETQYF.

This clone was seen ten or more times. The sample carries other DNA sequences with the same CDR3. The CDR3 protein is CASSLSGVLQETQYF. The CDR3 coding sequence is TGTGCCAGCAGTTTATCGGGGGTTCTCCAAGAGACCCAGTACTTC. The genes are TRBV28 and TRBJ2-5; TRBD2 might be the D (6 bases). This CDR3 comprises 15 residues. The ends were cut back, 1 base at V and 1 base at J, with 10 bases in the middle. Germline V gene data show CDR1 as MDHEN and CDR2 as SYDVKM.

This chain uses TRBV7-2 with TRBJ2-5, with no clear D. V lost 5 bases to trimming and J lost 3 bases, with 13 bases between them. The CDR3 length is 14 residues. Germline V gene lookup returns CDR1 SGHTA and CDR2 FQGNSA. The CDR3 nucleotides are TGTGCCAGCAGCCTTATGTCTGTAAAAGAGACCCAGTACTTC. It codes for CASSLMSVKETQYF.

The V call is TRBV10-3, the J call TRBJ2-2; TRBD2 aligns across 11 bases. Germline lookup yields CDR1 ENHRY and CDR2 SYGVKD. V shed 5 bases, J shed 1 base, and the junction held 3 bases outside the gene matches. This CDR3 is built from 16 residues. CDR3: CAISYTSGGNTGELFF. The CDR3 nucleotides are TGTGCCATCAGTTACACTAGCGGGGGGAACACCGGGGAGCTGTTTTTT.

DNA for the CDR3: TGCGCCAGCGGTACAGTGGGGGCAGCTAACTATGGCTACACCTTC. The encoded protein is CASGTVGAANYGYTF. The rearrangement links TRBV5-1 to TRBJ1-2; maybe TRBD1 (6 bases). This CDR3 is built from 15 residues. V lost 7 bases to trimming and J lost 0 bases, with 16 bases between them. Germline V gene lookup returns CDR1 SGHRS and CDR2 YFSETQ.

The V gene is TRBV7-2, the J gene TRBJ2-4, with 7 bases aligning to TRBD1. The V and J ends lost 5 bases and 0 bases, in that order; junction bases with no gene match: 4. The germline V gene encodes CDR1 SGHTA and CDR2 FQGNSA. CDR3 length equals 15 residues. CDR3 coding DNA: TGTGCCAGCAGCGGGGGACAGCTAGCCAAAAACATTCAGTACTTC. Protein sequence: CASSGGQLAKNIQYF.

The J gene is TRBJ1-5, the V gene TRBV28, with unresolved D. V was shortened by 2 bases and J by 6 bases, with 8 bases between the two germline ends. The CDR3 contains 13 residues. Germline-derived CDR1 and CDR2 are MDHEN and SYDVKM. CDR3 bases: TGTGCCAGCAGTTTACGGGTAATTCAGCCCCAGCATTTT. Its translation: CASSLRVIQPQHF.

This chain joins TRBV19 and TRBJ1-1, with D uncertain. The CDR3 extends over 10 amino acids. Germline V gives CDR1 LNHDA, CDR2 SQIVND (reference sequence). V was shortened by 7 bases and J by 7 bases, with 7 bases between the two germline ends. The CDR3: CASTGGEAFF. The CDR3 DNA sequence: TGTGCCAGTACCGGCGGTGAAGCTTTCTTT.

This chain connects TRBV28 to TRBJ2-7; 8 nucleotides agree with TRBD2. This CDR3 is 17 amino acids long. Germline CDR1 and CDR2: MDHEN and SYDVKM. Trimming took 5 bases from V and 0 from J; bases not matched to a gene: 12. CDR3 bases: TGTGCCAGCAGTCCAAAGCGGGAGAATCGGAACTCCTACGAGCAGTACTTC. It specifies CASSPKRENRNSYEQYF.

J is TRBJ1-1 and V is TRBV4-1, with 7 positions matching TRBD1. V trimming: 8 bases; J trimming: 0 bases; junction bases outside the gene matches: 6. The CDR3 runs to 14 residues. CDR1 and CDR2 from the germline V gene are MGHRA and YSYEKL. CDR3 sequence reads: CASGRTGLNTEAFF. CDR3 nucleotide sequence: TGCGCCAGCGGACGGACAGGCTTGAACACTGAAGCTTTCTTT.